This T cell receptor (beta chain) was identified in a study of CD8 T cells in Susac syndrome. TCR beta sequencing covered blood CD8+ and CD4+ T cells. TEMRA cells underwent FACS enrichment and CD8+ and CD4+ T cells underwent negative isolation. The germline V gene has CDR1 SGHAT and CDR2 FQNNGV. V was shortened by 3 bases and J by 10 bases, with 13 bases between the two germline ends. The CDR3 has 13 residues. cDNA came from roughly 0.47 to 1 ug RNA primed by random hexamers. An immunoSEQ multiplex PCR amplified TCR beta CDR3 over 54 Vbeta and 13 Jbeta. TCRdb processed the immunoSEQ multiplex PCR reads anew with MiXCR; each CDR3 protein has one entry. Of 25,000 to 35,000 distinct CDR3 sequences in the sample, 94% were seen once.

V is TRBV11-2 and J is TRBJ2-1; the D gene is possibly TRBD2 (6 bases). Sequenced material: CD8+ T cells from PBMCs. The clonotype comes from a human donor in good health. For the CDR3, the DNA is TGTGCCAGCAGCTTGGGACTGTTTGCCGAGCAGTTCTTC. Protein product: CASSLGLFAEQFF.